This section outlines one TCR beta chain sequence together with its context. The target antigen is unknown. As template, the study used bulk tumor genomic DNA at roughly 550 ng per sample. Each primary tumor yielded several biopsies, collected far apart from one another at surgery. The cohort was untreated, with newly diagnosed non-small cell lung cancer undergoing curative surgery. The study drew donors from newly diagnosed non-small cell lung cancer patients having surgery with curative intent. The sample is drawn from a study of immune heterogeneity within non-small cell lung tumors. Study overall: Several squamous cell carcinomas, roughly eleven non-squamous carcinomas and 1 not otherwise specified made up the tumors.

Study-wide points: Identical dominant CDR3 beta clonotypes were found repeatedly across the tumor sites of a single patient, and these appeared alongside high-frequency clones that were unique to particular tumor locations. Largely, high-frequency T-cell receptor beta clonotypes differed from one individual patient to another.

TCR beta CDR3 regions came from multiplex PCR with 32 forward V and 13 reverse J primers. TCRdb reanalysed the multiplex PCR reads using MiXCR and keeps one entry per CDR3 protein. The top ten clones hold under 5% of a sample with around 30,000 distinct CDR3 sequences, around 30% of them seen once. Germline V gene sequence: CDR1 SGHRS, CDR2 YFSETQ. V shed 0 bases and J shed 1 base, with 13 bases lying between them. The CDR3 runs to 16 residues. The source material was lung tumor tissue. The V gene is TRBV5-1, the J gene TRBJ1-1, with no clear D. This sequence was found in a man aged 35-49 years with non-small cell lung cancer. This CDR3 reads CASSLASYAANTEAFF. DNA of the CDR3: TGCGCCAGCAGCTTGGCGTCGTACGCCGCGAACACTGAAGCTTTCTTT.